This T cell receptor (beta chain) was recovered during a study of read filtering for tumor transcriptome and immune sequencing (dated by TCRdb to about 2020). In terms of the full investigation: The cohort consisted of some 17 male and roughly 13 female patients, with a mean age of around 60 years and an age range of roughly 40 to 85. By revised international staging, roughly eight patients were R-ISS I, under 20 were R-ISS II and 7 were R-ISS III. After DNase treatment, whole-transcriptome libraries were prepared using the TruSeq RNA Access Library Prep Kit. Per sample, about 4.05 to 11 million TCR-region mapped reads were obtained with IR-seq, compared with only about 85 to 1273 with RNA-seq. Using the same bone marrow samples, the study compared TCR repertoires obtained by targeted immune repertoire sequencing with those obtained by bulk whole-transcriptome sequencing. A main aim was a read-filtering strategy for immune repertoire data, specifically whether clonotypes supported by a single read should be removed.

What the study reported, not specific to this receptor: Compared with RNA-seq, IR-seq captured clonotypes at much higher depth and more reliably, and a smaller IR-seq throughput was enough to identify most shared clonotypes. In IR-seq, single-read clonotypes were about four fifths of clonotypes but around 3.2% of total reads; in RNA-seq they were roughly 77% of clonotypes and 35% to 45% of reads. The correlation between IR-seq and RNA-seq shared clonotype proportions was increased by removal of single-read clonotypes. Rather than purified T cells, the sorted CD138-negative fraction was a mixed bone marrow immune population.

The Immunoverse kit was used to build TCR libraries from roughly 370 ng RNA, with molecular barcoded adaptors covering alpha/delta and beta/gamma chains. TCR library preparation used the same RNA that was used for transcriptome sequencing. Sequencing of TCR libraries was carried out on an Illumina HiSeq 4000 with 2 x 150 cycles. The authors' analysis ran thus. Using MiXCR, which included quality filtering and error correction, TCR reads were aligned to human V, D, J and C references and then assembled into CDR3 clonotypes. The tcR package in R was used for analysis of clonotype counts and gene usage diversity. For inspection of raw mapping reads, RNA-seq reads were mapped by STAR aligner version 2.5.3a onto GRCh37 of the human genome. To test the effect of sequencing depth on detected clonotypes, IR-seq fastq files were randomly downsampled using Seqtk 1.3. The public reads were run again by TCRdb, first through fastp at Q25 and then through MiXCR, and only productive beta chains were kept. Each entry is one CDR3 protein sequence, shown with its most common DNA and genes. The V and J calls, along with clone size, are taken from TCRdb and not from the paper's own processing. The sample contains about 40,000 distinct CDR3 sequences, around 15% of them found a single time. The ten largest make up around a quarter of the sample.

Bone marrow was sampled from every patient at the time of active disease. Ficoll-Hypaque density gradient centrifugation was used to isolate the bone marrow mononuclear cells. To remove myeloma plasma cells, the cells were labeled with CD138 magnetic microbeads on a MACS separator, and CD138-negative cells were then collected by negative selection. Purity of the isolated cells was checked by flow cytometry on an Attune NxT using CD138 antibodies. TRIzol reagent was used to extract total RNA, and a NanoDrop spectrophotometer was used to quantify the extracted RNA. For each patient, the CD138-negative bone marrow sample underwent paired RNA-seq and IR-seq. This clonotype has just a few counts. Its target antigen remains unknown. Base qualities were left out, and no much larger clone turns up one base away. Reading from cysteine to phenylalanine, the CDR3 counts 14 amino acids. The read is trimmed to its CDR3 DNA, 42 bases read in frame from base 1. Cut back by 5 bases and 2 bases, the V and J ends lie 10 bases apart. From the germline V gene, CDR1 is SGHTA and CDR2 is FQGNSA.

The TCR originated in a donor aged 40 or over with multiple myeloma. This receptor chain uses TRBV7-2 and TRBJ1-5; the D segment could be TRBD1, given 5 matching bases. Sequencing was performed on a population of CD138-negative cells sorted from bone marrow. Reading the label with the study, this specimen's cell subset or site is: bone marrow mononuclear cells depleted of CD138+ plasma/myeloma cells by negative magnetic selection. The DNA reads TGTGCCAGCAGCCCCTGGGGGGGCAATCAGCCCCAGCATTTT. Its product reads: CASSPWGGNQPQHF.